The TCR beta chain under discussion was sequenced for a study of T cells in localized non-small cell lung cancer. Whole-study findings and limits: Greater T cell density in blood accompanied longer overall survival. Maximal T cell clonality occurred in uninvolved adjacent lung, with tumor ranking below it. Heterogeneity within the tumor remains possible, as just one region underwent sequencing. Adjacent lung tissue had a median around 50 of the top 100 clones found in the tumor.

The CDR3 totals 14 residues. Trimming took 6 bases from V and 3 from J, leaving 14 bases between them. Germline CDR1 is MDHEN and CDR2 is SYDVKM. Assay: immunoSEQ multiplex PCR; the TCRdb copy retains only in-frame clones and omits some. The sample holds more than 30,000 clones, roughly 90% seen once. Worth noting for this clone: Its antigen is still unknown.

The chain couples TRBV28 to TRBJ1-2, with D possibly being TRBD1 (5 bases). The sequencing here drew on peripheral blood mononuclear cells, taken before any cancer treatment. This receptor was obtained from a woman aged 35-75 years with stage III lung adenocarcinoma. This CDR3 reads CASSRTGRDYGYTF. The DNA for the CDR3 is TGTGCCAGCAGCAGAACGGGACGGGACTATGGCTACACCTTC.